Each of the 29 T cell receptor beta chains below was sequenced from the same sample in a study of Graves' ophthalmopathy and Graves' hyperthyroidism. Amplification of TCR beta CDR3 regions used RNA transcripts. RT-PCR with HTBI primers came first, then second-round multiplex PCR. TCRdb itself ran the multiplex PCR reads through MiXCR, one entry per CDR3 protein. This table has hundreds of thousands of distinct CDR3 sequences, 35% to 45% appearing once. Specimen: peripheral blood. The receptors here all came from an adult man with Graves' ophthalmopathy.

In its sample, this clonotype was seen many times. The rearrangement links TRBV12-3 or TRBV12-4 to TRBJ1-1, with D unclear. This CDR3 has 14 residues. V lost 3 bases and J lost 0, with 8 bases in between. Here the CDR3 DNA reads TGTGCCAGCAGTTTGTCCAGGTTGAACACTGAAGCTTTCTTT. This gives the protein CASSLSRLNTEAFF.

The chain joins TRBV5-1 to TRBJ2-3, with 8 bases that match TRBD2. The CDR3 has 15 residues. Germline V gives CDR1 SGHRS, CDR2 YFSETQ. With V trimmed by 4 bases and J by 5 bases, 9 bases remained unmatched. CDR3 region: CASSPGAGAVDTQYF. DNA of the CDR3: TGCGCCAGCAGCCCAGGAGCGGGAGCCGTAGATACGCAGTATTTT.

The CDR3 reads CASSLGLAGGISYEQYF. For the CDR3, the DNA is TGTGCCAGCAGCTTAGGCCTAGCGGGAGGTATCTCCTACGAGCAGTACTTC. The chain links TRBV7-8 to TRBJ2-7, with 11 bases aligning to TRBD2. Germline CDR1 SGHVS, CDR2 FQNEAQ. Germline trimming cut 1 base from V and 0 bases from J; bases unmatched to any gene: 5. This CDR3 contains 17 residues.

This chain uses TRBV29-1 with TRBJ2-1; 9 bases are shared with TRBD1. Germline values: CDR1 SQVTM, CDR2 ANQGSEA. This CDR3 is 14 amino acids long. The J segment lost 7 bases and the V segment lost 6 bases, leaving 10 bases of the junction unmatched. The CDR3 sequence is CSVAGQGTENEQFF. The CDR3, as DNA: TGCAGCGTCGCGGGACAGGGTACAGAGAATGAGCAGTTCTTC.

Remarks on this clonotype: At one boundary the junction diverges from the germline segment, which might be a read error. The chain links TRBV5-5 to TRBJ1-5; D uncertain. This CDR3 spans 14 amino acids. Germline CDR1 is SGHKS and CDR2 is YYEKEE (reference sequence). The CDR3 region is CASSLELGNQPQHF. The CDR3 DNA follows: TGCGCCAGCAGCTTGGAGCTGGGCAATCAGCCCCAGCATTTT.

The rearrangement uses TRBV5-1 and TRBJ2-7; 11 positions match TRBD1. With 4 bases clipped from V and 5 bases from J, the junction kept 11 bases outside the gene matches. Germline V gene lookup returns CDR1 SGHRS and CDR2 YFSETQ. This CDR3 has 16 amino acids. The CDR3 DNA is TGCGCCAGCAGCCCTCAACTAGGACAGGGGGCGCACGAGCAGTACTTC. As protein: CASSPQLGQGAHEQYF.

This clonotype appeared many times. The chain has TRBV29-1 and TRBJ2-5; 10 bases are a match to TRBD2. V shed 5 bases and J 1 base; nucleotides not matched to a gene: 7. CDR3 size: 15 residues. The germline V gene has CDR1 SQVTM and CDR2 ANQGSEA. In DNA form, the CDR3 reads TGCAGCGTTTGCCTAGCGGGGGTGTTCCAAGAGACCCAGTACTTC. It codes for CSVCLAGVFQETQYF.

This clonotype has a handful of counts. This chain joins TRBV27 and TRBJ2-7; D gene uncertain. CDR1 and CDR2 (germline): MNHEY, SMNVEV (reference sequence). This CDR3 spans 13 amino acids. The V and J ends lost 3 bases and 2 bases respectively, with 8 bases between them. The CDR3 loop reads CASSLNLAYEQYF. The CDR3 DNA follows: TGTGCCAGCAGTTTGAACCTAGCCTACGAGCAGTACTTC.

This clonotype came up many times. The rearrangement uses TRBV9 and TRBJ1-5, with no clear D. The germline CDR1 and CDR2 sequences are SGDLS and YYNGEE. V lost 2 bases and J 3 bases, leaving 6 bases between the germline ends. The length of the CDR3 is 13 residues. For the CDR3, the DNA is TGTGCCAGCAGCGTCGGAATCAATCAGCCCCAGCATTTT. It translates to CASSVGINQPQHF.

This clonotype was detected ten times or more. The chain uses TRBV25-1 and TRBJ1-2, with 7 bases identical to TRBD1. The V gene's germline CDR1 is MGHDK and CDR2 SYGVNS. The V gene end was trimmed by 6 bases and the J gene end by 3 bases; junction bases not matched to a gene: 4. CDR3 size: 13 residues. The CDR3 protein is CASRRGLDYGYTF. CDR3 DNA sequence: TGTGCCAGCAGGAGGGGGCTTGACTATGGCTACACCTTC.

The table lists this clonotype with many counts. The CDR3 sequence: CASSGDSNYGYTF. CDR3 sequence (DNA): TGTGCCAGCAGTGGGGACAGCAACTATGGCTACACCTTC. The rearrangement links TRBV2 to TRBJ1-2; 7 bases agree with TRBD1. Germline loops: CDR1 SNHLY, CDR2 FYNNEI. Losses at the gene ends were 4 bases for V and 2 bases for J; bases not matched to a gene: 1. This CDR3 contains 13 residues.

DNA for the CDR3: TGTGCCATCAGTGTGAGGGGCGCGGAGACCTATGGCTACACCTTC. It encodes CAISVRGAETYGYTF. The chain is built from TRBV10-3 and TRBJ1-2; tentatively, D is TRBD1 (5 bases). The CDR3 totals 15 residues. The germline CDR1 and CDR2 sequences are ENHRY and SYGVKD. Trimming pared 4 bases from V and 4 bases from J, leaving 16 bases between.

Concerning this clonotype: No conserved phenylalanine or tryptophan ends this CDR3, so it is likely a read error. The limits of the CDR3 on the DNA are not certain, so only TCRdb's listed CDR3 is given. The chain carries TRBV7-2 and TRBJ2-7. The CDR3 adds up to 9 amino acids, both ends counted. The germline CDR1 and CDR2 sequences are SGHTA and FQGNSA. CDR3 protein: CASSPTYET.

V usage is TRBV10-3 and J usage is TRBJ1-4; the D is unclear. Per germline, CDR1 ENHRY and CDR2 SYGVKD. The CDR3 totals 12 residues. The V gene lost 8 bases and the J gene lost 7 bases, with 11 bases spanning the gap. CDR3 sequence reads: CAIGEGGEKLFF. As DNA, the CDR3 is TGTGCCATCGGGGAGGGTGGTGAAAAACTGTTTTTT.

With respect to this clonotype: A read error is possible here, since a much larger clone lies one base away. This chain links TRBV29-1 with TRBJ1-5; TRBD1 is a possible D gene (5 bases). Near its end, the DNA agrees better with TRBJ2-3, so the J call may be wrong. The CDR3 is 15 residues long. The germline CDR1 and CDR2 sequences are SQVTM and ANQGSEA. The CDR3 nucleotides are TGCAGTGCTAGAGATAGTACAGGCGCCAATCAGCCCCAGTATTTT. Translation: CSARDSTGANQPQYF.

The sample holds many counts of this clonotype. The chain uses TRBV7-3 and TRBJ1-2; the match to TRBD1 covers 7 bases. J gave up 4 bases and V 5 bases, and 10 bases lay outside the gene matches. This CDR3 spans 15 amino acids. Germline CDR1 and CDR2: SGHTA and FQGTGA. CDR3 coding DNA: TGTGCCAGCAGCCCGGGGACAGCACTCGCCTATGGCTACACCTTC. Translating it yields CASSPGTALAYGYTF.

The chain couples TRBV29-1 to TRBJ1-2; D is undetermined. V was clipped by 8 bases and J by 6 bases, with 10 bases between them. The CDR3 totals 10 residues. The V gene's germline CDR1 is SQVTM and CDR2 ANQGSEA. For the CDR3, the DNA is TGCAGCTTTAGTTCGGATGGCTACACCTTC. Residues: CSFSSDGYTF.

A note on this clonotype: At one boundary the junction diverges from the germline segment, which might be a read error. The rearrangement links TRBV7-2 to TRBJ2-2; D may correspond to TRBD1 or TRBD2 (5 bases each). The germline V gene has CDR1 SGHTA and CDR2 FQGNSA. This CDR3 is 15 amino acids long. The CDR3 region has the DNA TGTGCCCGCAGCTTATCGGGGCCGAACACCGGGGAGCTGTTTTTT. Translated, it gives CARSLSGPNTGELFF.

This clonotype was seen ten or more times. The chain uses TRBV6-6 and TRBJ1-5; D remains ambiguous. Trimming pared 6 bases from V and 4 bases from J, leaving 4 bases between. This CDR3 has 11 amino acids. Germline CDR1 reads MNHNY; CDR2 reads SVGAGI (reference sequence). The CDR3 sequence is CASRENQPQHF. CDR3 DNA: TGTGCCAGCAGAGAAAATCAGCCCCAGCATTTT.

This clonotype was recorded a few times. The chain has TRBV28 and TRBJ2-7; D unresolved. The germline gives CDR1 MDHEN, CDR2 SYDVKM. The V and J ends lost 4 bases and 2 bases respectively, with 9 bases between them. There are 13 residues in the CDR3. For the CDR3, the DNA is TGTGCCAGCAGTTCATTATTCACCTACGAGCAGTACTTC. Residues: CASSSLFTYEQYF. The full variable domain, with the rest looked up from reference TRBV28 and TRBJ2-7, is DVKVTQSSRYLVKRTGEKVFLECVQDMDHENMFWYRQDPGLGLRLIYFSYDVKMKEKGDIPEGYSVSREKKERFSLILESASTNQTSMYLCASSSLFTYEQYFGPGTRLTVT.

The table lists this clonotype with many counts. The CDR3 sequence is CAISESRQGGYTF. The CDR3 nucleotides are TGTGCCATCAGTGAGTCAAGACAGGGCGGCTACACCTTC. The J gene is TRBJ1-2, the V gene TRBV10-3; 7 positions match TRBD1. Germline V CDR1 and CDR2: ENHRY, SYGVKD. The ends lost 0 bases at V and 8 bases at J; junction bases unmatched: 3. The CDR3 consists of 13 residues.

This clonotype was detected many times. The V gene is TRBV19, the J gene TRBJ2-5, with 11 bases matching TRBD2. The trim removed 4 bases at V and 2 bases at J, leaving 3 bases unmatched. This CDR3 comprises 15 residues. Germline assignment: CDR1 LNHDA and CDR2 SQIVND (reference sequence). CDR3 sequence: CASSTLAGVQETQYF. In DNA form, the CDR3 reads TGTGCCAGTAGTACACTAGCGGGGGTTCAAGAGACCCAGTACTTC. Drawing the rest from reference TRBV19 and TRBJ2-5, the complete variable domain is DGGITQSPKYLFRKEGQNVTLSCEQNLNHDAMYWYRQDPGQGLRLIYYSQIVNDFQKGDIAEGYSVSREKKESFPLTVTSAQKNPTAFYLCASSTLAGVQETQYFGPGTRLLVL.

About this clonotype: A much larger clone sits a single nucleotide away, making a read error possible. This chain joins TRBV12-3 or TRBV12-4 and TRBJ1-5, with D maybe TRBD1 (6 bases). This CDR3 contains 13 residues. V lost 8 bases, J lost 7 bases, and 15 bases lay in between. The CDR3 nucleotides are TGTGCCAGCGGTAACAGGGTAGGGCAGCCCCAGCATTTT. Translation gives CASGNRVGQPQHF.

This chain uses TRBV6-1 with TRBJ2-7; no reliable D call. CDR3 length equals 14 residues. Germline CDR1 is MNHNS and CDR2 is SASEGT. V lost 1 base and J lost 3, with 10 bases in between. The CDR3: CASSEGWVLYEQYF. For the CDR3, the DNA is TGTGCCAGCAGTGAAGGTTGGGTTCTCTACGAGCAGTACTTC.

This clonotype was found many times. The chain links TRBV2 to TRBJ1-1; D remains unclear. The ends were cut back, 8 bases at V and 5 bases at J, with 12 bases in the middle. CDR3 length: 12 residues. Germline CDR1 and CDR2: SNHLY and FYNNEI. CDR3 DNA sequence: TGTGCCAGCCGAGAGGGTAAGACTGAAGCTTTCTTT. It encodes CASREGKTEAFF. Filled out from reference TRBV2 and TRBJ1-1, the complete variable domain reads EPEVTQTPSHQVTQMGQEVILRCVPISNHLYFYWYRQILGQKVEFLVSFYNNEISEKSEIFDDQFSVERPDGSNFTLKIRSTKLEDSAMYFCASREGKTEAFFGQGTRLTVV.

Many counts were recorded for this clonotype. The genes are TRBV7-9 and TRBJ1-2; D might be TRBD1 (5 bases). Germline CDR1 is SEHNR and CDR2 is FQNEAQ (reference sequence). The V end was cut by 5 bases, the J end by 5 bases, with 12 bases between. There are 13 residues in the CDR3. The CDR3 is CASSPGLRYGYTF. The CDR3 nucleotides read TGTGCCAGCAGCCCAGGGCTACGGTATGGCTACACCTTC.

There are many counts of this clonotype. V usage is TRBV2 and J usage is TRBJ2-5; possibly TRBD2 for D (6 bases). Between the trimmed V and J ends, which lost 8 bases and 7 bases, there was a span of 14 bases. This CDR3 spans 12 amino acids. Germline V gives CDR1 SNHLY, CDR2 FYNNEI. The CDR3 sequence is CASGGPEGTQYF. Here the CDR3 DNA reads TGTGCCAGCGGAGGACCGGAGGGGACCCAGTACTTC.

In this sample, this clonotype turned up many times. This sequence joins TRBV15 and TRBJ1-1; D possibly corresponds to TRBD1 (6 bases). Between the trimmed V and J ends, which lost 3 bases and 8 bases, there was a span of 16 bases. The CDR3 is 14 residues long. CDR1 LNHNV and CDR2 YYDKDF come from the germline V gene (reference sequence). CDR3: CATSSRTAPEEAFF. CDR3 sequence (DNA): TGTGCCACCAGCAGTAGGACAGCCCCCGAGGAAGCTTTCTTT.

This clonotype was picked up many times. The V gene is TRBV6-5, the J gene TRBJ1-4, with D unclear. Trimming took off 5 bases at V and 8 bases at J, with 9 bases between the two ends. Germline V lookup: CDR1 MNHEY, CDR2 SVGAGI. The CDR3 spans 12 residues. CDR3 bases: TGTGCCAGCAGTATGGACCGCGAAAAACTGTTTTTT. Translating gives CASSMDREKLFF.